Following are 3 T cell receptor beta chains from one sample sequenced in a study of beta chain features in type 1 diabetes. The isolated RNA, all of it, was reverse transcribed, so expressed TCRB transcripts were what got sequenced. Assay: immunoSEQ multiplex PCR; the TCRdb copy retains only in-frame clones and omits some. Here the sample spans about 41,000 clones, roughly 70% being singletons. General study results and limits: Type 1 diabetes patients had moderately but significantly shorter TCRB CDR3s in all four CD4+ subsets.

The antigens for these receptors are not known. The sequenced sample consisted of Tregs from blood. The receptors here all came from a man aged 30-40 years with type 1 diabetes. Some clones in this sample may be carry-over from other donors' samples.

A few counts support this clone. The genes are TRBV29-1 and TRBJ2-3; weak D call: TRBD1 (5 bases). In germline, CDR1 is SQVTM, CDR2 ANQGSEA. The CDR3 runs 13 residues. V lost 6 bases, J lost 6 bases, and 16 bases lay in between. CDR3 DNA: TGCAGCGTATCGGGCAGGGTGGCCGATACGCAGTATTTT. Residues: CSVSGRVADTQYF.

The chain uses TRBV4-1 and TRBJ2-1, with 9 bases identical to TRBD2. This CDR3 has 15 residues. CDR1 is MGHRA and CDR2 is YSYEKL in the germline V gene. The V segment lost 4 bases and the J segment 6 bases; nucleotides outside the gene matches: 7. The CDR3 region has the DNA TGCGCCAGCAGCCGGGGACTAGCCGGGTTCAATGAGCAGTTCTTC. Protein: CASSRGLAGFNEQFF.

The chain carries TRBV7-2 and TRBJ1-5, with D unresolved. The CDR3 has 13 amino acids. Trimming left V 5 bases short and J 0 bases short, with 5 bases between. Germline values: CDR1 SGHTA, CDR2 FQGNSA. The DNA for the CDR3 is TGTGCCAGCAGCCAGATTAGCAATCAGCCCCAGCATTTT. It is translated as CASSQISNQPQHF.